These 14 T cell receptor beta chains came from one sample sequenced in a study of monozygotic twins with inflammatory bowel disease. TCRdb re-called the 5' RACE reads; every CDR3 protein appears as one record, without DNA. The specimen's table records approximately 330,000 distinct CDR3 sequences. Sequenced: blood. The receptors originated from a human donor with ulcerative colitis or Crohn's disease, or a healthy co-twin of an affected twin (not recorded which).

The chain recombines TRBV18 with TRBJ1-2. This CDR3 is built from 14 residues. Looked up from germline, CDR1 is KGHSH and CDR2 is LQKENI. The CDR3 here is CASSSVTLNYGYTF.

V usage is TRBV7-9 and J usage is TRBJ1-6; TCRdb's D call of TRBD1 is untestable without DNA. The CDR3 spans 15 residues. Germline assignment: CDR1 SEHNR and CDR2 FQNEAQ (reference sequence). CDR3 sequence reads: CASSPGTGYDSPLHF.

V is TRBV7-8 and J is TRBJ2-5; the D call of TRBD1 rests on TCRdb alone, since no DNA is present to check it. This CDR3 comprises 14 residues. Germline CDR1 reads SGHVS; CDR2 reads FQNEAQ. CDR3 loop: CASSSPILEETQYF.

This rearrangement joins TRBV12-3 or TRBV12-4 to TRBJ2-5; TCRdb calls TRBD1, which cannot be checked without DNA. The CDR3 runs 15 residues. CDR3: CASRPAGGGMETQYF.

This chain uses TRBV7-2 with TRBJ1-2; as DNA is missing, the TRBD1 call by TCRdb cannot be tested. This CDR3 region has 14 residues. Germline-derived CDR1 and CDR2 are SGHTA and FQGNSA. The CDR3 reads CASSLARGGYGYTF.

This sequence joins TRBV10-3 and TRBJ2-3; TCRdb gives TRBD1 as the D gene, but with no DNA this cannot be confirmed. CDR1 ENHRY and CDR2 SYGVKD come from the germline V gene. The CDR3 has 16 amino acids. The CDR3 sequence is CAIRDPGTGSTDTQYF.

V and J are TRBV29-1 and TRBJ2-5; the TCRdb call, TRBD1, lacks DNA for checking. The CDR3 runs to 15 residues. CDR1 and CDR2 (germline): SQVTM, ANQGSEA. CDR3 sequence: CSVNKPRDRLETQYF.

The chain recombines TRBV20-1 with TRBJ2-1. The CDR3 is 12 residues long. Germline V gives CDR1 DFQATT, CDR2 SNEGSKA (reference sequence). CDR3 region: CSATLSYNEQFF.

The CDR3 region is CASSETFFPTEAFF. The chain couples TRBV5-1 to TRBJ1-1. The V gene's germline CDR1 is SGHRS and CDR2 YFSETQ. CDR3 length equals 14 residues.

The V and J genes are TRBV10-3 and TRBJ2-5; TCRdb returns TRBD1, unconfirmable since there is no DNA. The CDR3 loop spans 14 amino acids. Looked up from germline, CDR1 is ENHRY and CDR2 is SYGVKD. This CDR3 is CAISVRDSQETQYF.

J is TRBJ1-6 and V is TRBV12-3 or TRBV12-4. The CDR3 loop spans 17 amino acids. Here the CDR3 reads CASSLGPIRQTNSPLHF.

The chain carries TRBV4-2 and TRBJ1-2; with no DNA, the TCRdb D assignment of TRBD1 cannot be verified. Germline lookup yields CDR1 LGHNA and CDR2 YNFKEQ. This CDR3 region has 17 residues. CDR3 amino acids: CASSQDLVGTGHYGYTF.

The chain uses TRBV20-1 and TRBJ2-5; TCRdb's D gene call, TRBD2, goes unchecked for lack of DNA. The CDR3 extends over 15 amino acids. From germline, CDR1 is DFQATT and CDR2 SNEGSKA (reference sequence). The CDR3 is CSAKHAAGGRETQYF.

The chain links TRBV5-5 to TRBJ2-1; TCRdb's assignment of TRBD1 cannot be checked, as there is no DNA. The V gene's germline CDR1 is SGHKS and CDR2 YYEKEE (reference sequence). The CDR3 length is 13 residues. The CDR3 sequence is CASSTDRYNEQFF.